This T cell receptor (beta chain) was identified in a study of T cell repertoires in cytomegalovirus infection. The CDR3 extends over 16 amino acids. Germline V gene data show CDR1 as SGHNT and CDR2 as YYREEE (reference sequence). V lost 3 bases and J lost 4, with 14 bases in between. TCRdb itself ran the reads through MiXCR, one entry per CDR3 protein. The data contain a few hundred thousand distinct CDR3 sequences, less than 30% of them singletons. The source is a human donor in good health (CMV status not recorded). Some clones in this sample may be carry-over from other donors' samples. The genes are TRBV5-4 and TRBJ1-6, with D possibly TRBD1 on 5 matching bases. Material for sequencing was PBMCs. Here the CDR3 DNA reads TGTGCCAGCAGCTACGGGACGGAGAAATATAATTCACCCCTCCACTTT. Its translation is CASSYGTEKYNSPLHF.